This is a list of T cell receptor beta chains from one sample in a study of cytomegalovirus exposure and HLA in healthy donors. This table comes from immunoSEQ multiplex PCR, and its TCRdb copy is limited to in-frame clones, with some not included. Of about 150,000 clones in the sample, about 88% were seen once. The sample was PBMCs. The receptors derive from a man aged 30 to 45 in good health and CMV-seropositive. Both conserved end residues are part of each CDR3. Fields, in order: clone size, J gene, D gene, CDR3 length, V gene, CDR3 protein, CDR3 DNA. The D gene is left open where the match is weak. Not all rows give a size; the values are once, few, many and, for expanded clones, a class.

once TRBJ1-2 TRBD1 17 TRBV27 CASSLIGPARGNYGYTF TGTGCCAGCAGTTTAATAGGGCCCGCCAGGGGGAACTATGGCTACACCTTC
NA TRBJ2-7 NA 22 TRBV28 CASSYASTNPALILTPYYEQYF TGTGCCAGCAGTTACGCTTCGACTAACCCCGCTCTTATTTTAACTCCCTACTACGAGCAGTACTTC
NA TRBJ2-7 TRBD1 17 TRBV7-9 CSSSLARGQGLSYEQYF TGTTCCAGCAGCTTAGCAAGGGGGCAGGGGTTAAGCTACGAGCAGTACTTC
NA TRBJ2-2 NA 15 TRBV9 CASSPRDRNTGELFF TGTGCCAGCAGCCCGCGGGACAGGAACACCGGGGAGCTGTTTTTT
NA TRBJ1-1 NA 12 TRBV7-9 CASMRVGTEAFF TGTGCCAGCATGAGGGTGGGCACTGAAGCTTTCTTT
NA TRBJ2-3 NA 14 TRBV19 CASSIWGTADTQYF TGTGCCAGTAGTATATGGGGGACTGCAGATACGCAGTATTTT
NA TRBJ1-2 NA 13 TRBV7-9 CASSLQGNYGYTF TGTGCCAGCAGCTTACAGGGAAACTATGGCTACACCTTC
NA TRBJ2-5 TRBD1 13 TRBV5-1 CASSPTGQETQYF TGCGCCAGCAGCCCGACAGGGCAAGAGACCCAGTACTTC
few TRBJ2-5 TRBD2 19 TRBV19 CASSVSGRVAGAPSRTQYF TGTGCCAGTAGCGTCTCCGGTAGAGTAGCGGGAGCTCCCTCAAGGACCCAGTACTTC
NA TRBJ2-1 TRBD2 16 TRBV5-4 CASSAGLAETYNEQFF TGTGCCAGCAGCGCGGGACTAGCGGAAACCTACAATGAGCAGTTCTTC
NA TRBJ2-1 TRBD2 16 TRBV16 CASSQLSRTSFHEQFF TGTGCCAGCAGCCAATTAAGTAGGACTAGCTTCCATGAGCAGTTCTTC
NA TRBJ1-1 NA 11 TRBV20-1 CSASGDTEAFF TGCAGTGCTAGTGGAGACACTGAAGCTTTCTTT
NA TRBJ1-1 NA 14 TRBV18 CASSLQGKGTEAFF TGTGCCAGCTCACTGCAGGGAAAAGGAACTGAAGCTTTCTTT
few TRBJ2-5 TRBD2 16 TRBV9 CASSVGAGGGGETQYF TGTGCCAGCAGCGTAGGTGCGGGAGGCGGCGGGGAGACCCAGTACTTC
NA TRBJ2-5 NA 13 TRBV7-9 CASSWTVQETQYF TGTGCCAGCAGCTGGACAGTCCAAGAGACCCAGTACTTC
NA TRBJ2-5 NA 15 TRBV10-3 CAISEENREQETQYF TGTGCCATCAGTGAGGAGAACAGGGAGCAAGAGACCCAGTACTTC
NA TRBJ2-3 TRBD2 15 TRBV5-1 CASSLGAGGQNTQYF TGCGCCAGCAGCTTGGGGGCGGGAGGGCAAAATACGCAGTATTTT
NA TRBJ2-1 TRBD2 14 TRBV5-4 CASSRLAGAREQFF TGTGCCAGCAGCAGACTAGCGGGAGCCAGGGAGCAGTTCTTC
NA TRBJ2-7 TRBD1 14 TRBV7-2 CASSRQGSSDEQYF TGTGCCAGCAGCCGACAGGGCTCGAGCGACGAGCAGTACTTC
NA TRBJ1-2 TRBD1 16 TRBV18 CASSPVLKGQSYGYTF TGTGCCAGCTCACCAGTCCTCAAGGGACAGAGCTATGGCTACACCTTC
once TRBJ1-1 NA 13 TRBV11-3 CASSPRLSTEAFF TGTGCCAGCAGCCCGAGGTTGAGCACTGAAGCTTTCTTT